What follows are 25 T cell receptor beta chains derived from one specimen sequenced in a study of cytomegalovirus exposure and HLA in healthy donors (dated 2017 in TCRdb). The library was obtained by the immunoSEQ multiplex PCR assay. The multiplex PCR relied on a mix of 60 forward primers for TCR Vbeta segments and 13 reverse primers for TCR Jbeta segments. TCRdb obtained this table from immuneACCESS and retained in-frame rearrangements with V and J assigned. These tables miss some clones; where compared with another copy, unresolved V genes account for less than half of the shortfall, and the remainder is unexplained. The sample table holds about 190,000 clones, of which approximately 80% were seen once. Of the sample, around 3.6% is held by the ten largest clones. Sequenced material: PBMCs. The source of these receptors is a man aged 40-50 years in good health and CMV-seropositive.

J is TRBJ2-2 and V is TRBV7-2; possible D gene TRBD1, 5 bases. CDR3 size: 15 residues. Germline lookup yields CDR1 SGHTA and CDR2 FQGNSA. The ends were cut back, 3 bases at V and 9 bases at J, with 17 bases in the middle. The CDR3 nucleotides are TGTGCCAGCAGCTTTTCCAGGGTGGGCAACCGGGAGCTGTTTTTT. The encoded protein is CASSFSRVGNRELFF.

The chain links TRBV6-6 to TRBJ1-5; D gene unclear. This CDR3 is 15 amino acids long. V was trimmed by 2 bases and J by 7 bases, leaving 15 bases between them. The germline gives CDR1 MNHNY, CDR2 SVGAGI (reference sequence). The CDR3 coding sequence is TGTGCCAGCAGTTACACCGAGGGAGGTGGGCAGCCCCAGCATTTT. Translating gives CASSYTEGGGQPQHF.

This clone appeared a few times. This chain connects TRBV5-1 to TRBJ1-4; TRBD1 aligns across 7 bases. Losses at the gene ends were 4 bases for V and 8 bases for J; bases not matched to a gene: 8. This CDR3 spans 14 amino acids. Germline CDR1 is SGHRS and CDR2 is YFSETQ. This chain's CDR3 is CASSVSGGGEKLFF. The CDR3 nucleotides read TGCGCCAGCAGCGTTTCAGGGGGTGGGGAAAAACTGTTTTTT.

This chain links TRBV7-8 with TRBJ2-5; tentative D call: TRBD2 (7 bases). Germline assignment: CDR1 SGHVS and CDR2 FQNEAQ. The CDR3 has 15 amino acids. V gave up 0 bases and J gave up 2 bases, with 10 bases separating them. The CDR3 region is CASSLAGGGQETQYF. The DNA of the CDR3 is TGTGCCAGCAGCTTAGCGGGAGGGGGGCAAGAGACCCAGTACTTC.

The rearrangement uses TRBV6-1 and TRBJ1-6; 7 bases map to TRBD1. The CDR3 spans 13 residues. Germline values: CDR1 MNHNS, CDR2 SASEGT. V trimming: 7 bases; J trimming: 8 bases; junction bases outside the gene matches: 5. In DNA form, the CDR3 reads TGTGCCAGCATGACAGGGTTGGATTCACCCCTCCACTTT. Translating gives CASMTGLDSPLHF.

The chain carries TRBV6-1 and TRBJ1-1; D is perhaps TRBD1 (5 bases). The CDR3 loop spans 14 amino acids. Germline values: CDR1 MNHNS, CDR2 SASEGT. The V gene lost 7 bases and the J gene lost 1 base, with 13 bases spanning the gap. The DNA for the CDR3 is TGTGCCAGCATAAAGGGGCACGAGAACACTGAAGCTTTCTTT. Translating it yields CASIKGHENTEAFF.

The genes are TRBV23-1 and TRBJ1-6; 7 bases align to TRBD1. TRBV23-1 carries the ORF label, with uncertain function. V dropped 8 bases and J dropped 4; count of bases not matched to a gene: 14. CDR3 length: 17 amino acids. The CDR3 protein is CASPTTGTGQYNSPLHF. CDR3 coding DNA: TGCGCCAGCCCCACTACCGGCACGGGACAGTATAATTCACCCCTCCACTTT.

The chain has TRBV6-5 and TRBJ2-7; 8 bases are a match to TRBD1. Germline CDR1 and CDR2: MNHEY and SVGAGI. This CDR3 is built from 15 residues. With V trimmed by 2 bases and J by 2 bases, 5 bases remained unmatched. This CDR3 is CASSYRTGLTYEQYF. The CDR3 DNA reads as TGTGCCAGCAGTTACCGGACAGGGTTAACCTACGAGCAGTACTTC.

This rearrangement joins TRBV19 to TRBJ2-4; 7 bases align to TRBD1. Germline lookup yields CDR1 LNHDA and CDR2 SQIVND (reference sequence). Trimming at V came to 7 bases and at J to 3 bases, leaving 3 bases not matched to a gene. The CDR3 length is 13 residues. CDR3 loop: CASTGGYKNIQYF. In DNA form, the CDR3 reads TGTGCCAGTACAGGGGGTTACAAAAACATTCAGTACTTC.

The chain recombines TRBV23-1 with TRBJ1-4, with 9 nucleotides matching TRBD1. TRBV23-1 counts as an open reading frame of uncertain function. Losses at the gene ends were 8 bases for V and 5 bases for J; bases not matched to a gene: 3. The CDR3 is 13 residues long. CDR3 amino acids: CASPDRGNEKLFF. CDR3 DNA: TGCGCCAGCCCCGACAGGGGGAATGAAAAACTGTTTTTT.

J is TRBJ1-2 and V is TRBV5-6; TRBD1 matches at 9 bases. Germline V gene sequence: CDR1 SGHDT, CDR2 YYEEEE. V was clipped by 4 bases and J by 7 bases; unmatched bases: 8. The CDR3 runs 14 residues. The CDR3 DNA sequence: TGTGCCAGCAGCCGTACAGGGGGCGCAAGTGGCTACACCTTC. It is translated as CASSRTGGASGYTF.

V and J are TRBV19 and TRBJ1-6; possibly TRBD1 for D (5 bases). Germline V lookup: CDR1 LNHDA, CDR2 SQIVND (reference sequence). This CDR3 comprises 17 residues. Trimming cost V 2 bases and J 8 bases, with 19 bases left between them. The CDR3 bases are TGTGCCAGTAGTATATCCTCCCTTCCAGGGCGAGATTCACCCCTCCACTTT. It translates to CASSISSLPGRDSPLHF.

This clone turned up a few times. The chain's CDR3 is CASSLAHGAAWYSPLHF. Here the CDR3 DNA reads TGTGCCAGCAGCTTAGCGCATGGGGCGGCATGGTATTCACCCCTCCACTTT. The chain carries TRBV7-2 and TRBJ1-6; perhaps TRBD1 as D (5 bases). The length of the CDR3 is 17 residues. V was cut by 0 bases and J by 8 bases, with 17 bases left in between. The germline gives CDR1 SGHTA, CDR2 FQGNSA.

The CDR3 protein is CARVTGGRAGANVLTF. Here the CDR3 DNA reads TGTGCCAGGGTGACAGGGGGAAGAGCTGGGGCCAACGTCCTGACTTTC. V usage is TRBV28 and J usage is TRBJ2-6; 9 positions agree with TRBD1. Germline CDR1 is MDHEN and CDR2 is SYDVKM. V lost 9 bases, J lost 2 bases, and 8 bases stayed unmatched. CDR3 length equals 16 residues.

V and J are TRBV7-3 and TRBJ2-7; 11 nucleotides match TRBD1. Per the germline V gene, CDR1 is SGHTA and CDR2 is FQGTGA. The CDR3 spans 15 residues. The ends lost 0 bases at V and 3 bases at J; junction bases unmatched: 1. The CDR3 is CASSLTGTGGYEQYF. The CDR3 nucleotides are TGTGCCAGCAGCTTAACCGGGACAGGGGGCTACGAGCAGTACTTC.

The rearrangement links TRBV2 to TRBJ2-7; D uncertain. The CDR3 is made up of 13 amino acids. Germline CDR1 and CDR2: SNHLY and FYNNEI. V lost 7 bases to trimming and J lost 2 bases, with 12 bases between them. The CDR3 DNA reads as TGTGCCAGCAAAATACGTCTAGCCTACGAGCAGTACTTC. Translating it yields CASKIRLAYEQYF.

The chain employs TRBV5-4 and TRBJ1-2; 10 nucleotides align to TRBD1. The CDR3 runs 17 residues. The germline V gene has CDR1 SGHNT and CDR2 YYREEE (reference sequence). With 0 bases clipped from V and 3 bases from J, the junction kept 8 bases outside the gene matches. The CDR3 DNA reads as TGTGCCAGCAGCTTGGGGACAGGGGGTTTCGCTGACTATGGCTACACCTTC. This translates into CASSLGTGGFADYGYTF.

The gene calls are TRBV5-5 and TRBJ2-3, with D perhaps matching TRBD2 (6 bases). Trimming cost V 0 bases and J 6 bases, with 8 bases left between them. The germline CDR1 and CDR2 sequences are SGHKS and YYEKEE (reference sequence). The CDR3 sequence is 13 residues long. CDR3 sequence (DNA): TGTGCCAGCAGCTTGGTTGGGGGGGATACGCAGTATTTT. It specifies CASSLVGGDTQYF.

The chain couples TRBV5-1 to TRBJ2-3, with D maybe TRBD2 (6 bases). Germline values: CDR1 SGHRS, CDR2 YFSETQ. The CDR3 runs 16 residues. Trimming took 0 bases from V and 2 from J, leaving 13 bases between them. CDR3 sequence reads: CASSLEVGGATDTQYF. In DNA, the CDR3 is TGCGCCAGCAGCTTGGAAGTTGGCGGGGCCACAGATACGCAGTATTTT.

The genes are TRBV7-9 and TRBJ2-1; 7 bases fit TRBD1. Germline V CDR1 and CDR2: SEHNR, FQNEAQ (reference sequence). The V and J ends lost 1 base and 4 bases, in that order; junction bases with no gene match: 4. CDR3 size: 15 residues. As DNA, the CDR3 is TGTGCCAGCAGCTTAGATGGGACAGCTTACAATGAGCAGTTCTTC. The encoded protein is CASSLDGTAYNEQFF.

V and J are TRBV9 and TRBJ2-5; 16 positions agree with TRBD2. This CDR3 spans 15 amino acids. J gave up 5 bases and V 7 bases, and 5 bases lay outside the gene matches. Germline V gene data show CDR1 as SGDLS and CDR2 as YYNGEE. DNA of the CDR3: TGTGCCAGCGGGACTAGCGGGGGGGCCAGGGAGACCCAGTACTTC. Protein product: CASGTSGGARETQYF. Full variable domain (remainder filled in from reference TRBV9 and TRBJ2-5): DSGVTQTPKHLITATGQRVTLRCSPRSGDLSVYWYQQSLDQGLQFLIQYYNGEERAKGNILERFSAQQFPDLHSELNLSSLELGDSALYFCASGTSGGARETQYFGPGTRLLVL.

The chain combines TRBV18 with TRBJ2-2; tentatively, D is TRBD1 (6 bases). V dropped 3 bases and J dropped 3 bases, with 11 bases sitting between them. Germline V gene lookup returns CDR1 KGHSH and CDR2 LQKENI. The CDR3 spans 15 residues. DNA for the CDR3: TGTGCCAGCTCACCTCGGGACACGGACACCGGGGAGCTGTTTTTT. Translation gives CASSPRDTDTGELFF.

CDR3 nucleotide sequence: TGTGCCAGCAGTGTGACTAGCGGGGCCTACAATGAGCAGTTCTTC. This sequence encodes CASSVTSGAYNEQFF. The J gene is TRBJ2-1, the V gene TRBV2, with 11 nucleotides matching TRBD2. Germline lookup yields CDR1 SNHLY and CDR2 FYNNEI. The CDR3 consists of 15 residues. V lost 4 bases and J lost 2; bases outside the gene matches: 1.

This clone has just a few counts. This chain uses TRBV6-6 with TRBJ1-6, with D perhaps matching TRBD1 (6 bases). The CDR3 runs to 16 residues. Germline assignment: CDR1 MNHNY and CDR2 SVGAGI (reference sequence). The V and J ends lost 6 bases and 5 bases respectively, with 17 bases between them. The CDR3 bases are TGTGCCAGCAGGAACCGGGACAAGAGAGATAATTCACCCCTCCACTTT. Protein sequence: CASRNRDKRDNSPLHF.

The V and J genes are TRBV5-4 and TRBJ2-2, with TRBD2 as a possible D gene (5 bases). The CDR3 totals 15 residues. CDR1 is SGHNT and CDR2 is YYREEE in the germline V gene (reference sequence). The germline V and J ends were trimmed by 4 bases and 6 bases, with 16 bases remaining between them. CDR3 DNA sequence: TGTGCCAGCAGCCGCGACACCGGGGTATCCGGGGAGCTGTTTTTT. Translating gives CASSRDTGVSGELFF.